Presented here are 28 T cell receptor beta chains from one specimen sequenced in a study of blood T cell repertoires in COVID-19. Measured with immunoSEQ multiplex PCR; TCRdb has only the in-frame clones, and not every one. The table records roughly 200,000 clones, roughly 76% of them present only once. The specimen was peripheral blood. The receptors shown here come from a woman in her thirties or forties with COVID-19, enrolled during active disease.

The chain joins TRBV4-2 to TRBJ1-3; a weak D match, TRBD1 (6 bases). CDR3 length equals 16 residues. V was pared by 4 bases and J by 0 bases, with 13 bases between. CDR1 is LGHNA and CDR2 is YNFKEQ in the germline V gene. The CDR3 loop is CASSRLTGSSGNTIYF. The CDR3 DNA reads TGTGCCAGCAGCCGCCTTACAGGGAGCTCTGGAAACACCATATATTTT.

With regard to this clone: One junction end disagrees with the germline gene, perhaps due to a read error. The chain recombines TRBV30 with TRBJ2-4; D perhaps matches TRBD1 (6 bases). The CDR3 runs to 13 residues. CDR1 and CDR2 (germline): GTSNPN, SVGIG (reference sequence). CDR3 DNA: TGTGCCCAGGCGACAGGAATAAAAACCATTCAGTACTTC. Its protein product is CAQATGIKTIQYF.

This clone was observed a handful of times. The chain has TRBV6-5 and TRBJ1-6, with D uncertain. V gave up 7 bases and J gave up 9 bases, with 16 bases separating them. CDR1 is MNHEY, CDR2 SVGAGI, per germline. CDR3 length: 14 amino acids. The CDR3 protein is CASTGLEGSSPLHF. The DNA for the CDR3 is TGTGCCAGCACTGGTCTGGAGGGATCTTCACCCCTCCACTTT.

The genes are TRBV5-6 and TRBJ1-1, with D unresolved. Germline CDR1 and CDR2: SGHDT and YYEEEE. Trimming pared 3 bases from V and 1 base from J, leaving 13 bases between. The CDR3 runs 15 residues. This chain's CDR3 is CASSSKTRRNTEAFF. The CDR3 DNA is TGTGCCAGCAGCTCCAAAACACGGAGGAACACTGAAGCTTTCTTT.

The chain is built from TRBV10-1 and TRBJ1-5, with a weak D call TRBD1 (5 bases). Germline CDR1 and CDR2: WNHNN and SYGVQD (reference sequence). V dropped 3 bases and J dropped 7 bases, with 10 bases sitting between them. CDR3 length: 13 residues. CDR3 amino acids: CASSDQGGQPQHF. DNA of the CDR3: TGCGCCAGCAGTGATCAGGGAGGGCAGCCCCAGCATTTT.

CDR3 region: CASSTKRTGAYYEQYF. The CDR3 DNA is TGTGCCAGCAGTACCAAAAGGACAGGGGCTTACTACGAGCAGTACTTC. The genes are TRBV6-2 or TRBV6-3 and TRBJ2-7; 9 bases line up with TRBD1. V shed 5 bases and J 3 bases; nucleotides not matched to a gene: 11. Germline V gene data show CDR1 as MNHEY and CDR2 as SVGEGT. The CDR3 spans 16 residues.

The gene calls are TRBV11-2 and TRBJ1-2; a weak D match, TRBD1 (6 bases). The CDR3 contains 15 residues. Germline V gene sequence: CDR1 SGHAT, CDR2 FQNNGV. The V gene lost 5 bases and the J gene lost 0 bases, with 13 bases spanning the gap. The CDR3 loop reads CASSPRTEANYGYTF. CDR3 nucleotides: TGTGCCAGCAGCCCGAGGACAGAGGCTAACTATGGCTACACCTTC.

The V call is TRBV6-5, the J call TRBJ2-3; weak D call: TRBD1 (5 bases). V was pared by 10 bases and J by 8 bases, with 19 bases between. The CDR3 contains 13 residues. Germline lookup yields CDR1 MNHEY and CDR2 SVGAGI. The CDR3 loop reads CANPQGIWGTQYF. The DNA of the CDR3 is TGTGCCAATCCCCAGGGAATATGGGGTACGCAGTATTTT.

The CDR3 coding sequence is TGTGCCTGGAGTGTAGGGGGGGTAAGGGAGGAAAAACTGTTTTTT. Its translation is CAWSVGGVREEKLFF. This chain uses TRBV30 with TRBJ1-4; a possible D gene is TRBD1 (6 bases). Deletions cut 0 bases from V and 8 bases from J, with 16 bases between. CDR1 and CDR2 from the germline V gene are GTSNPN and SVGIG (reference sequence). CDR3 length equals 15 residues. Complete variable domain (other parts from reference TRBV30 and TRBJ1-4): SQTIHQWPATLVQPVGSPLSLECTVEGTSNPNLYWYRQAAGRGLQLLFYSVGIGQISSEVPQNLSASRPQDRQFILSSKKLLLSDSGFYLCAWSVGGVREEKLFFGSGTQLSVL.

The chain couples TRBV15 to TRBJ2-7, with D unresolved. The CDR3 loop spans 15 amino acids. V lost 3 bases and J lost 6, with 18 bases in between. Germline values: CDR1 LNHNV, CDR2 YYDKDF (reference sequence). The CDR3 nucleotides are TGTGCCACCAGCAGCGGCCGAGGTCGAAGTGGCGAGCAGTACTTC. Protein product: CATSSGRGRSGEQYF.

This chain connects TRBV30 to TRBJ1-1, with D perhaps TRBD1 (5 bases). The germline CDR1 and CDR2 sequences are GTSNPN and SVGIG (reference sequence). This CDR3 is 13 amino acids long. V dropped 4 bases and J dropped 3 bases, with 12 bases sitting between them. The CDR3 DNA sequence: TGTGCCTGGAATAAAGGGGCGGACACTGAAGCTTTCTTT. Residues: CAWNKGADTEAFF.

The rearrangement joins TRBV19 to TRBJ2-5, with a tentative D call TRBD2 (5 bases). The germline CDR1 and CDR2 sequences are LNHDA and SQIVND (reference sequence). V dropped 5 bases and J dropped 5 bases, with 9 bases sitting between them. The CDR3 loop spans 12 amino acids. CDR3 sequence: CASSVTGETQYF. CDR3 bases: TGTGCCAGTAGTGTTACGGGGGAGACCCAGTACTTC.

V is TRBV10-3 and J is TRBJ2-1, with TRBD1 matching over 7 bases. J was trimmed by 10 bases and V by 10 bases; bases with no gene match: 10. Germline lookup yields CDR1 ENHRY and CDR2 SYGVKD. The CDR3 has 12 residues. CDR3 DNA sequence: TGTGCCACCGAGGGGGCCTCGGAGGAGCAGTTCTTC. Its translation is CATEGASEEQFF.

The J gene is TRBJ1-3, the V gene TRBV5-4; 7 positions agree with TRBD1. The CDR3 has 17 residues. Losses at the gene ends were 4 bases for V and 4 bases for J; bases not matched to a gene: 14. CDR1 and CDR2 (germline): SGHNT, YYREEE (reference sequence). CDR3 in amino acids: CASSRYQQGPSGNTIYF. Written as DNA, the CDR3 is TGTGCCAGCAGCCGCTACCAACAGGGGCCATCCGGAAACACCATATATTTT.

The J gene is TRBJ2-3, the V gene TRBV7-3; 7 bases line up with TRBD2. Germline loops: CDR1 SGHTA, CDR2 FQGTGA. This CDR3 is 16 amino acids long. V was clipped by 1 base and J by 3 bases; unmatched bases: 7. CDR3 nucleotides: TGTGCCAGCAGCTTAAGACCCAGCGGGATTACAGATACGCAGTATTTT. This sequence encodes CASSLRPSGITDTQYF.

The chain has TRBV7-6 and TRBJ2-1; no clear D gene. Looked up from germline, CDR1 is SGHVS and CDR2 is FNYEAQ. The CDR3 has 13 residues. V lost 2 bases, J lost 4 bases, and 6 bases lay in between. The CDR3 sequence: CASSLYNYNEQFF. CDR3 DNA: TGTGCCAGCAGCTTATACAATTACAATGAGCAGTTCTTC.

This sequence joins TRBV15 and TRBJ2-7, with 13 bases identical to TRBD2. CDR1 is LNHNV, CDR2 YYDKDF, per germline (reference sequence). The CDR3 totals 20 residues. V was pared by 5 bases and J by 4 bases, with 20 bases of the junction left unmatched. The CDR3, as DNA: TGTGCCACCAGCCCCCGTTTTTCGGGACTAGCGGGAAAAAGCGGGTACGAGCAGTACTTC. It encodes CATSPRFSGLAGKSGYEQYF.

This rearrangement joins TRBV4-1 to TRBJ1-2; tentatively, D is TRBD1 (6 bases). The CDR3 spans 14 residues. Germline loops: CDR1 MGHRA, CDR2 YSYEKL. Trimming cost V 4 bases and J 4 bases, with 13 bases left between them. Here the CDR3 DNA reads TGCGCCAGCAGCCCAGGGGTTCGGGGCTATGGCTACACCTTC. Its translation: CASSPGVRGYGYTF.

The chain employs TRBV6-5 and TRBJ1-1; no firm D call. V lost 6 bases, J lost 0 bases, and 14 bases lay in between. The CDR3 extends over 15 amino acids. The germline CDR1 and CDR2 sequences are MNHEY and SVGAGI. The CDR3 spells CASRPRQSMNTEAFF. The CDR3 DNA is TGTGCCAGCAGACCACGACAATCCATGAACACTGAAGCTTTCTTT.

The chain recombines TRBV2 with TRBJ2-3; 11 positions match TRBD2. Germline CDR1 SNHLY, CDR2 FYNNEI. Losses at the gene ends were 6 bases for V and 3 bases for J; bases not matched to a gene: 8. This CDR3 comprises 16 residues. The CDR3 is CASRQRLAGFTDTQYF. In nucleotides, the CDR3 is TGTGCCAGCAGACAACGACTAGCGGGGTTTACAGATACGCAGTATTTT.

The genes are TRBV6-1 and TRBJ2-1, with 10 bases identical to TRBD2. The CDR3 length is 15 residues. CDR1 is MNHNS and CDR2 is SASEGT in the germline V gene. The J segment lost 8 bases and the V segment lost 3 bases, leaving 7 bases of the junction unmatched. CDR3 amino acids: CASSDGAGGLDEQFF. CDR3 in DNA: TGTGCCAGCAGTGACGGAGCGGGAGGGCTTGATGAGCAGTTCTTC.

The chain is built from TRBV7-2 and TRBJ2-1; D gene uncertain. The germline gives CDR1 SGHTA, CDR2 FQGNSA. The CDR3 loop spans 15 amino acids. V lost 5 bases and J lost 0, with 11 bases in between. The chain's CDR3 is CASSPILDSYNEQFF. The CDR3 region has the DNA TGTGCCAGCAGCCCCATCTTAGACTCCTACAATGAGCAGTTCTTC.

The V call is TRBV5-4, the J call TRBJ2-5; possible D gene TRBD1, 7 bases. Germline CDR1 is SGHNT and CDR2 is YYREEE (reference sequence). CDR3 length: 16 residues. V gave up 2 bases and J gave up 4 bases, with 18 bases separating them. Here the CDR3 DNA reads TGTGCCAGCAGCTTAGGGGGGACAGTTAAGGGAGAGACCCAGTACTTC. It codes for CASSLGGTVKGETQYF.

CDR3 amino acids: CASSFSPQGRQPQHF. The CDR3 bases are TGTGCCAGCAGTTTCAGCCCGCAGGGTAGGCAGCCCCAGCATTTT. V and J are TRBV28 and TRBJ1-5; tentatively, D is TRBD1 (5 bases). CDR3 size: 15 residues. The V gene's germline CDR1 is MDHEN and CDR2 SYDVKM. V was trimmed by 3 bases and J by 7 bases, leaving 16 bases between them.

The chain is built from TRBV18 and TRBJ2-7; possible D gene TRBD2, 5 bases. Germline V gene data show CDR1 as KGHSH and CDR2 as LQKENI. The CDR3 extends over 13 amino acids. Trimming cost V 3 bases and J 1 base, with 7 bases left between them. CDR3 region: CASSPPGSYEQYV. CDR3 DNA: TGTGCCAGCTCACCTCCGGGGTCCTACGAGCAGTACGTC.

The V call is TRBV10-3, the J call TRBJ2-7, with TRBD2 matching 7 bases. Trimming removed 0 bases from V and 2 bases from J; junction bases left unmatched: 4. Germline V gene lookup returns CDR1 ENHRY and CDR2 SYGVKD. The CDR3 consists of 15 residues. In DNA form, the CDR3 reads TGTGCCATCAGTGAGTCTTGGGGGGGGACCTACGAGCAGTACGTC. Protein product: CAISESWGGTYEQYV.

The chain uses TRBV6-1 and TRBJ1-1; D might be TRBD1 (6 bases). Per germline, CDR1 MNHNS and CDR2 SASEGT. The CDR3 extends over 15 amino acids. Trimming left V 2 bases short and J 1 base short, with 11 bases between. The CDR3 here is CASSESGHSNTEAFF. CDR3 bases: TGTGCCAGCAGTGAATCGGGACACTCGAACACTGAAGCTTTCTTT.

This chain connects TRBV5-1 to TRBJ2-5, with TRBD1 matching over 7 bases. CDR1 and CDR2 (germline): SGHRS, YFSETQ. V trimming: 5 bases; J trimming: 5 bases; junction bases outside the gene matches: 9. The CDR3 is 14 residues long. The CDR3 loop is CASRSGGRGETQYF. The CDR3 DNA reads TGCGCCAGCAGGTCAGGGGGTCGTGGGGAGACCCAGTACTTC.